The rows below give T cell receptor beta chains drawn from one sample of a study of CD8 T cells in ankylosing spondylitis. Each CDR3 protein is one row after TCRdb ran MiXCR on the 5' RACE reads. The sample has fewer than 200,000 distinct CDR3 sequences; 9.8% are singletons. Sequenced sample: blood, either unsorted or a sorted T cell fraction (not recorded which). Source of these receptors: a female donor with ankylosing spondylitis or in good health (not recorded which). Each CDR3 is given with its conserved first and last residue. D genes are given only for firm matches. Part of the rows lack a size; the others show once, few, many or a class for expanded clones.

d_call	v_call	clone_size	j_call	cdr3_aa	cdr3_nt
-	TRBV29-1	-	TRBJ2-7	CSVDGGNPYEQYF	TGCAGCGTTGATGGAGGGAATCCCTACGAGCAGTACTTC
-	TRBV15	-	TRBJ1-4	CATSRESGGQYNEKLFF	TGTGCCACCAGCAGAGAATCTGGGGGCCAGTATAATGAAAAACTGTTTTTT
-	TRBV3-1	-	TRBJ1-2	CASSQLSDSIPGYTF	TGTGCCAGCAGCCAACTCTCTGACAGTATCCCCGGCTACACCTTC
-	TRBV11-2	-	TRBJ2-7	CASSLTFYGEQYF	TGTGCCAGCAGCCTTACCTTTTATGGCGAGCAGTACTTC
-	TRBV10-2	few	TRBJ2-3	CASSDVRADTQYF	TGCGCCAGCAGTGATGTCCGCGCAGATACGCAGTATTTT
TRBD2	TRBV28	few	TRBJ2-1	CASSLGTSGSRSYNEQFF	TGTGCCAGCAGTTTAGGGACTAGCGGGAGTCGATCCTACAATGAGCAGTTCTTC
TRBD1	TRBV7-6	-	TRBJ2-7	CASSLTGVGVSAYEQYF	TGTGCCAGCAGTCTAACAGGGGTTGGGGTTAGCGCCTACGAGCAGTACTTC
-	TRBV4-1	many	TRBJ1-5	CASSQGPYRENQPQHF	TGCGCCAGCAGCCAGGGGCCCTACAGGGAGAATCAGCCCCAGCATTTT
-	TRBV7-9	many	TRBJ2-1	CASSLVAQRRYNEQFF	TGTGCCAGCAGCTTAGTAGCTCAGAGGAGGTACAATGAGCAGTTCTTC
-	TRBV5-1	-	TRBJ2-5	CASSPHPRTQAGPLRGETQYF	TGCGCCAGCAGCCCTCACCCCCGCACCCAAGCGGGACCCCTGAGGGGGGAGACCCAGTACTTC
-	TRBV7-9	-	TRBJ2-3	CASRVRDSTDTQYF	TGTGCCAGCCGGGTGCGGGACAGCACAGATACGCAGTATTTT
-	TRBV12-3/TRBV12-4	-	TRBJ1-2	CASSLGITEYYGYTF	TGTGCCAGCAGTTTAGGGATAACTGAGTACTATGGCTACACCTTC
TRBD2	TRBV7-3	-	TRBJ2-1	CASSYGLAGPNEQFF	TGTGCCAGCAGCTATGGGCTAGCGGGACCTAATGAGCAGTTCTTC
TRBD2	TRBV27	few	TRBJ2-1	CASSPREGHYNEQFF	TGTGCCAGCAGTCCTCGGGAGGGCCATTACAATGAGCAGTTCTTC
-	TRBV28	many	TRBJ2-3	CASSLRATSTDTQYF	TGTGCCAGCAGTCTAAGGGCTACATCCACAGATACGCAGTATTTT
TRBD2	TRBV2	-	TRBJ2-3	CASWSTSGPDTQYF	TGTGCCAGCTGGTCGACTAGCGGGCCAGATACGCAGTATTTT
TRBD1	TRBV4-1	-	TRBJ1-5	CASSHASGTGGNQPQHF	TGCGCCAGCAGCCACGCTTCAGGGACAGGGGGCAATCAGCCCCAGCATTTT
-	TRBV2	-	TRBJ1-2	CASTGNYGYTF	TGTGCCAGCACTGGAAACTATGGCTACACCTTC
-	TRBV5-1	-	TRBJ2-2	CASSLAGDGDTGELFF	TGCGCCAGCAGCTTGGCCGGAGATGGGGACACCGGGGAGCTGTTTTTT
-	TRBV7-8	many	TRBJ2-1	CASSLTGEQFF	TGTGCCAGCAGCTTGACGGGTGAGCAGTTCTTC
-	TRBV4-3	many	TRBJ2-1	CASSQDLSGDEQFF	TGCGCCAGCAGCCAAGACCTTTCCGGGGATGAGCAGTTCTTC
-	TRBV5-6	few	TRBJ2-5	CASSGGYQETQYF	TGTGCCAGCAGCGGGGGGTACCAAGAGACCCAGTACTTC
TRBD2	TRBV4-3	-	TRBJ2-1	CASSHKEAGGPDEQFF	TGCGCCAGCAGCCATAAGGAAGCGGGAGGGCCCGATGAGCAGTTCTTC
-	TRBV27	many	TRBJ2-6	CASSPISGANVLTF	TGTGCCAGCAGTCCAATCTCTGGGGCCAACGTCCTGACTTTC
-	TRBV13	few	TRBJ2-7	CASSSGDWGTLSDEQYF	TGTGCCAGCAGTTCCGGGGACTGGGGGACACTCTCCGACGAGCAGTACTTC
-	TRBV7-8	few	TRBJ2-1	CASSSAERVRVEQFF	TGTGCCAGCAGCTCCGCTGAGAGGGTGAGGGTTGAGCAGTTCTTC
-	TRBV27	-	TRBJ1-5	CASSLGFSNQPQHF	TGTGCCAGCAGTTTAGGTTTTAGCAATCAGCCCCAGCATTTT
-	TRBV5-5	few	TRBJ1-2	CASSPIKALDYGYTF	TGTGCCAGCAGCCCCATTAAGGCCCTCGACTATGGCTACACCTTC
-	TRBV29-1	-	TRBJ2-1	CSVEDPVRESSYNEQFF	TGCAGCGTTGAAGATCCGGTCCGGGAGAGCTCCTACAATGAGCAGTTCTTC
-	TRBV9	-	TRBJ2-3	CASSPVARGTDTQYF	TGTGCCAGCAGCCCTGTAGCTCGGGGCACAGATACGCAGTATTTT
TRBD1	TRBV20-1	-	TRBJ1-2	CSARASPGQVDHYGYTF	TGCAGTGCTAGAGCCTCCCCGGGACAGGTGGATCACTATGGCTACACCTTC
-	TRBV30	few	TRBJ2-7	CAWSLAVIPYEQYF	TGTGCCTGGAGTTTAGCGGTGATACCTTACGAGCAGTACTTC
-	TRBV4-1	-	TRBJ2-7	CASSQVGGEQYF	TGCGCCAGCAGCCAAGTTGGCGGGGAGCAGTACTTC